Below, 3 T cell receptor beta chains from the same sample are listed, as sequenced in a study of vaccination and CD4 T cells after COVID-19. Cultured CD4+ T cells had their DNA profiled by the Oncomine TCR Beta short-read assay. A single record per CDR3 protein comes from TCRdb applying MiXCR to the PCR reads. This sample has fewer than 13,000 distinct CDR3 sequences; less than 40% occur once, and the top ten carry 7.5% to 10%. Regarding treatment: approximately 11-day PBMC culture with coronavirus spike peptide pools or control peptides (ViraFEST assay). For these TCRs, the target antigens are not known. Sequenced input: CD4+ T cells from blood, cultured in vitro. Receptors were obtained from a human donor who had recovered from COVID-19.

This clonotype came up once. V usage is TRBV20-1 and J usage is TRBJ2-7, with D maybe TRBD2 (5 bases). Looked up from germline, CDR1 is DFQATT and CDR2 is SNEGSKA (reference sequence). This CDR3 spans 13 amino acids. Trimming left V 3 bases short and J 5 bases short, with 14 bases between. The CDR3 region is CSASQRPLDEQYF. In DNA form, the CDR3 reads TGCAGTGCTAGTCAGCGGCCCCTAGACGAGCAGTACTTC.

Remarks on this clonotype: The conserved phenylalanine or tryptophan is not found at the CDR3 terminus, so this likely reflects a read error. V gene TRBV6-1 combines with J gene TRBJ2-7, with 9 bases fitting TRBD2. This CDR3 is built from 14 residues. V was pared by 5 bases and J by 6 bases, with 8 bases of the junction left unmatched. From germline, CDR1 is MNHNS and CDR2 SASEGT. CDR3: CASSTGTSRSEQYS. The CDR3 DNA sequence: TGTGCCAGCAGTACCGGGACTAGCCGGAGCGAGCAGTACTCC.

This chain links TRBV7-8 with TRBJ1-1; D may be TRBD1 (5 bases). Germline V gene lookup returns CDR1 SGHVS and CDR2 FQNEAQ. V was clipped by 4 bases and J by 1 base, with 10 bases between them. The CDR3 sequence is 14 residues long. CDR3 protein: CASSSYDRNTEAFF. The CDR3 nucleotides read TGTGCCAGCAGCTCCTACGACAGGAACACTGAAGCTTTCTTT.